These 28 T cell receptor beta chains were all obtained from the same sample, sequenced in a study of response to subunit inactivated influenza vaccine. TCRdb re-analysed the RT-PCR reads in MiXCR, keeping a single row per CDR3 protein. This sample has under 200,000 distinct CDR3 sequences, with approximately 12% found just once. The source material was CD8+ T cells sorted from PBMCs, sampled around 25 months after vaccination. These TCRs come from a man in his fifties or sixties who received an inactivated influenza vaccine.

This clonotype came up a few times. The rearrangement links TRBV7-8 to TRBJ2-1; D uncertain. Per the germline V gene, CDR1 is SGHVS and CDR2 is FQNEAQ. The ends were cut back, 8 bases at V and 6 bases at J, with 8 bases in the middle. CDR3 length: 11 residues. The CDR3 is CASVLGNEQFF. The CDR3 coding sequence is TGTGCCAGCGTCCTCGGCAATGAGCAGTTCTTC. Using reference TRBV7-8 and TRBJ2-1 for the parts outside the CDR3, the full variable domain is GAGVSQSPRYKVAKRGQDVALRCDPISGHVSLFWYQQALGQGPEFLTYFQNEAQLDKSGLPSDRFFAERPEGSVSTLKIQRTQQEDSAVYLCASVLGNEQFFGPGTRLTVL.

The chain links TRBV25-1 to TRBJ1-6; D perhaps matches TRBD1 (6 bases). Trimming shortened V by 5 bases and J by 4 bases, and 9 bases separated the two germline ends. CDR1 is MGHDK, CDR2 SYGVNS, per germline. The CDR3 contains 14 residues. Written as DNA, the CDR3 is TGTGCCAGCAGTTTACAGGGTTATAATTCACCCCTCCACTTT. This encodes CASSLQGYNSPLHF.

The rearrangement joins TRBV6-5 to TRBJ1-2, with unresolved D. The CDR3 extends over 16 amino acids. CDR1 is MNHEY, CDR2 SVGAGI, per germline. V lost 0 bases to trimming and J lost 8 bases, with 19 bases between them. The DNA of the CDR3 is TGTGCCAGCAGTTACTCGATGGAGACCCCTCTTAGGGGCTACACCTTC. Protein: CASSYSMETPLRGYTF.

This CDR3 reads CASSSGGALDEQFF. The CDR3 DNA follows: TGTGCCAGCAGTTCTGGGGGGGCCTTAGATGAGCAGTTCTTC. This rearrangement joins TRBV6-5 to TRBJ2-1, with TRBD2 as a possible D gene (7 bases). CDR3 length: 14 residues. In germline, CDR1 is MNHEY, CDR2 SVGAGI. Trimming cost V 4 bases and J 8 bases, with 15 bases left between them.

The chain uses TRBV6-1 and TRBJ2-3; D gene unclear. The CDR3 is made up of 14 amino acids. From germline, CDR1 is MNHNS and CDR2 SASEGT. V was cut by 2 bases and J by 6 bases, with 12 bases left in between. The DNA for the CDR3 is TGTGCCAGCAGTGAAATAGTTAGAACGGATACGCAGTATTTT. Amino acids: CASSEIVRTDTQYF.

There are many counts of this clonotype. For the CDR3, the DNA is TGTGCCAGCAGTTTAATTGACCGGGGGAGTATCACAGATACGCAGTATTTT. It yields the protein CASSLIDRGSITDTQYF. The chain joins TRBV28 to TRBJ2-3, with a possible D match to TRBD2 (6 bases). Looked up from germline, CDR1 is MDHEN and CDR2 is SYDVKM. CDR3 length: 17 amino acids. V shed 2 bases and J shed 2 bases, with 17 bases lying between them.

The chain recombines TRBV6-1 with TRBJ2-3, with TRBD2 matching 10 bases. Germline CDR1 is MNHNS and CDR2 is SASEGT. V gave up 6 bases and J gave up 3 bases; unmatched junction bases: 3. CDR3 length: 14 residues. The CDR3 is CASRPGLATDTQYF. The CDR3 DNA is TGTGCCAGCAGACCGGGACTAGCGACAGATACGCAGTATTTT.

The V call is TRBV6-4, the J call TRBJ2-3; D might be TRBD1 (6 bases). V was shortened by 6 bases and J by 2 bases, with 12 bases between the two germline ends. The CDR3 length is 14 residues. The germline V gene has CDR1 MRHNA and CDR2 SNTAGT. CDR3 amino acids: CASSTGIYTDTQYF. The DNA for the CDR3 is TGTGCCAGCAGCACAGGGATTTACACAGATACGCAGTATTTT.

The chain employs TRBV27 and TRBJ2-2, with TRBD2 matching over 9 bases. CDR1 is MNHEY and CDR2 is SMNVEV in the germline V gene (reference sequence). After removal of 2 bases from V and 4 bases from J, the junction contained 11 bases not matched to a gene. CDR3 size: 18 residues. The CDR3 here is CASSLPASGDPGTGELFF. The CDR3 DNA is TGTGCCAGCAGTTTACCGGCTAGCGGGGACCCGGGCACCGGGGAGCTGTTTTTT.

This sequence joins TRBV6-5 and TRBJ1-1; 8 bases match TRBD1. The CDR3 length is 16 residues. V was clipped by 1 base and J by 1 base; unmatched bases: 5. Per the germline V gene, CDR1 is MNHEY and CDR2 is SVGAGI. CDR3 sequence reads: CASSYLRQGRNTEAFF. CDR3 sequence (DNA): TGTGCCAGCAGTTACTTAAGACAGGGGAGGAACACTGAAGCTTTCTTT.

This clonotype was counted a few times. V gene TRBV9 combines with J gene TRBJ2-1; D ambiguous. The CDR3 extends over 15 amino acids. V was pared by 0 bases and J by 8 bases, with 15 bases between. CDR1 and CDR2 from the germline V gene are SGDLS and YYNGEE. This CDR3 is CASSVGIQYPHEQFF. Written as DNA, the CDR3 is TGTGCCAGCAGCGTAGGAATCCAGTACCCCCATGAGCAGTTCTTC.

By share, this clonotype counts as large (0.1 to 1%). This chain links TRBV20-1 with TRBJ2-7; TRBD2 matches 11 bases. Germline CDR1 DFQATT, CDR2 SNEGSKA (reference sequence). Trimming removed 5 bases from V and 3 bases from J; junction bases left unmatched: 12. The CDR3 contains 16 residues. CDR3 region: CSAANALAGAHYEQYF. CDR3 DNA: TGCAGTGCTGCCAACGCACTAGCGGGAGCCCACTACGAGCAGTACTTC.

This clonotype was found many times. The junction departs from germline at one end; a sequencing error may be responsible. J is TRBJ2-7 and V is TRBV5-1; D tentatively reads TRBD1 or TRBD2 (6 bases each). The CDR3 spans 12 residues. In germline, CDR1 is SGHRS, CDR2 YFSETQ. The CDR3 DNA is TGTGCCAGCAGCAGGAGGGGGTACGAGCAGTACTTC. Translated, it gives CASSRRGYEQYF.

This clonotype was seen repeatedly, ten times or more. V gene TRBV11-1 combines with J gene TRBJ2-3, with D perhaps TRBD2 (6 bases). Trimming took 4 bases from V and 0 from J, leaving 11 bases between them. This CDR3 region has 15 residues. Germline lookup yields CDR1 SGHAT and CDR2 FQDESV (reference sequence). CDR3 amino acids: CASSSWGGSTDTQYF. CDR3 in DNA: TGTGCCAGCAGCTCTTGGGGAGGTAGCACAGATACGCAGTATTTT. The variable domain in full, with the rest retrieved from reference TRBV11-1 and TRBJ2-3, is EAEVAQSPRYKITEKSQAVAFWCDPISGHATLYWYRQILGQGPELLVQFQDESVVDDSQLPKDRFSAERLKGVDSTLKIQPAELGDSAMYLCASSSWGGSTDTQYFGPGTRLTVL.

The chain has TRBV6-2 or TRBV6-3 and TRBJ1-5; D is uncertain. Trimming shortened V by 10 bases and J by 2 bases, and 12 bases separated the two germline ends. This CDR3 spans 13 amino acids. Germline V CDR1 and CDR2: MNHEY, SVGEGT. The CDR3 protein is CATDQDGNQPQHF. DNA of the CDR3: TGTGCCACCGACCAGGACGGCAATCAGCCCCAGCATTTT.

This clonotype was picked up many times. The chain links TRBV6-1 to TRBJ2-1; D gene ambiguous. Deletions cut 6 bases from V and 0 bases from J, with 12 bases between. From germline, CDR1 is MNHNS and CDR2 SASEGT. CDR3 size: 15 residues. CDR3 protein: CASRKTSSSYNEQFF. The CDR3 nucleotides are TGTGCCAGCAGAAAAACATCGAGCTCCTACAATGAGCAGTTCTTC.

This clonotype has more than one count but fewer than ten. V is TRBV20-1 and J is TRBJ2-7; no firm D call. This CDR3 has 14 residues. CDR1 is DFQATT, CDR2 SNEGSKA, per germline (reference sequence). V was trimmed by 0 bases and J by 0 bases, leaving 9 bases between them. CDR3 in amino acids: CSARDPHNSYEQYF. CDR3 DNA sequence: TGCAGTGCTAGAGATCCCCACAACTCCTACGAGCAGTACTTC.

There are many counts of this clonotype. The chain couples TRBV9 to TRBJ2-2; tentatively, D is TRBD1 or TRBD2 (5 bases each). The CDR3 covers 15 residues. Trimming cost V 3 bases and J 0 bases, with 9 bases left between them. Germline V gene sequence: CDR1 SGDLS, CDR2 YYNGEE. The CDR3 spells CASSAGTTNTGELFF. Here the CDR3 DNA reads TGTGCCAGCAGCGCTGGGACCACGAACACCGGGGAGCTGTTTTTT. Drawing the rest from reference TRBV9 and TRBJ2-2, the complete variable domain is DSGVTQTPKHLITATGQRVTLRCSPRSGDLSVYWYQQSLDQGLQFLIQYYNGEERAKGNILERFSAQQFPDLHSELNLSSLELGDSALYFCASSAGTTNTGELFFGEGSRLTVL.

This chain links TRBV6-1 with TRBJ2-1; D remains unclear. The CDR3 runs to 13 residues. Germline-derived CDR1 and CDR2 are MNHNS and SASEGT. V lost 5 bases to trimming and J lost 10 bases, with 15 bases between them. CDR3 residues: CASSPSPKEEQFF. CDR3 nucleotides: TGTGCCAGCAGTCCGAGTCCCAAGGAGGAGCAGTTCTTC.

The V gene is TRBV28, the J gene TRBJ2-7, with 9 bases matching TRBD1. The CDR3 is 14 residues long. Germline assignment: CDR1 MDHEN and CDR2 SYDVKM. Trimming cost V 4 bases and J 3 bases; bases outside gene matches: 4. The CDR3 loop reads CASSSVGQGYEQYF. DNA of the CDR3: TGTGCCAGCAGTTCAGTGGGACAGGGCTACGAGCAGTACTTC.

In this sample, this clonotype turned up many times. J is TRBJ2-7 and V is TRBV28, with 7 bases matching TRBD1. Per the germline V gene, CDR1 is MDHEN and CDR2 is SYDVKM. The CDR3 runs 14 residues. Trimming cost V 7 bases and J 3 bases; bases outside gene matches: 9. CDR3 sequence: CASKTTQGVYEQYF. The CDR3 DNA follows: TGTGCCAGCAAGACGACCCAGGGGGTCTACGAGCAGTACTTC.

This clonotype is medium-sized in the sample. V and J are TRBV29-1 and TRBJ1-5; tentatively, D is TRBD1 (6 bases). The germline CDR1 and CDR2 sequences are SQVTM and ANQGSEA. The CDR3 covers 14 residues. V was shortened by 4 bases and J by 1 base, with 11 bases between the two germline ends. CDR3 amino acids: CSVAGEASNQPQHF. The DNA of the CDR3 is TGCAGCGTTGCAGGGGAGGCGAGCAATCAGCCCCAGCATTTT. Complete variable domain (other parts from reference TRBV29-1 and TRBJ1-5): SAVISQKPSRDICQRGTSLTIQCQVDSQVTMMFWYRQQPGQSLTLIATANQGSEATYESGFVIDKFPISRPNLTFSTLTVSNMSPEDSSIYLCSVAGEASNQPQHFGDGTRLSIL.

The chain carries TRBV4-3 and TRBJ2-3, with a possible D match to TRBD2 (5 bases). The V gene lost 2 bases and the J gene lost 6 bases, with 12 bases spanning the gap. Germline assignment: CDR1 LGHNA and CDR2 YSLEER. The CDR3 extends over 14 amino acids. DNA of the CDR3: TGCGCCAGCAGCCAACGGCTATCGGGGGATACGCAGTATTTT. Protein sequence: CASSQRLSGDTQYF.

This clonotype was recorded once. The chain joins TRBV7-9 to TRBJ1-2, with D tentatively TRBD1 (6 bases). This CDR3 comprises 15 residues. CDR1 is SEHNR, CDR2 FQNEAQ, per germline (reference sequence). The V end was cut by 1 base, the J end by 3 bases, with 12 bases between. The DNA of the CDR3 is TGTGCCAGCAGCTTAGTGGGCAGGGGAGACTATGGCTACACCTTC. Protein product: CASSLVGRGDYGYTF.

The CDR3 DNA follows: TGTGCCAGCAGTTTATCCCCTAGCGTCGCCTACGAGCAGTACTTC. As protein: CASSLSPSVAYEQYF. This chain connects TRBV28 to TRBJ2-7; D is possibly TRBD2 (6 bases). Germline lookup yields CDR1 MDHEN and CDR2 SYDVKM. Deletions cut 1 base from V and 2 bases from J, with 12 bases between. The CDR3 is 15 residues long.

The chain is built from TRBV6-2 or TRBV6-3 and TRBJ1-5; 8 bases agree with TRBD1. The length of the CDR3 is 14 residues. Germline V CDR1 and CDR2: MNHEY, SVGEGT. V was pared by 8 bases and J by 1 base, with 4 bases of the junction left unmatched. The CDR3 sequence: CASYTGGSNQPQHF. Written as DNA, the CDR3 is TGTGCCAGCTATACAGGGGGAAGCAATCAGCCCCAGCATTTT.

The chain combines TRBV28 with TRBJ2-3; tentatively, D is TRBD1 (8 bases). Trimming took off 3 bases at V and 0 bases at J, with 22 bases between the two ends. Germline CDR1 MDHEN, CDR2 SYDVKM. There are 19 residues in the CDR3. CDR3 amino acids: CASSLTGVVERGSTDTQYF. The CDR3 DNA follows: TGTGCCAGCAGTTTGACAGGGGTGGTGGAGCGGGGTAGCACAGATACGCAGTATTTT.

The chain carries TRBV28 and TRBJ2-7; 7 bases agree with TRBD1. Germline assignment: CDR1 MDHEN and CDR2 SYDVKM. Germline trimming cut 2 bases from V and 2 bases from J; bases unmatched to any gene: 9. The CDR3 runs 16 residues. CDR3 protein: CASSLTLRQGTYEQYF. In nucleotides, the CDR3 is TGTGCCAGCAGTTTAACCCTGAGACAGGGAACCTACGAGCAGTACTTC.